The sample holds many counts of the clone carrying this TCR beta chain. V was pared by 6 bases and J by 5 bases, with 14 bases between. This CDR3 spans 13 amino acids. CDR1 is SNHLY, CDR2 FYNNEI, per germline. The data originate from a study of regulatory T cells in long-lasting Graves disease. Study information: New Graves' disease cases had less than 3 months of antithyroid drugs.

With iRepertoire HTBI primers and Arm-PCR of CDR3 regions, TCR beta libraries were built. In the authors' methods: Samples revealed approximately 60 TRBV and over twelve TRBJ segments. TCRdb re-called the multiplex PCR reads with MiXCR, one entry per CDR3 protein. In this record, the V and J calls reflect TCRdb's handling and not the investigators' own analysis. The table has 400,000 to 450,000 distinct CDR3 sequences, about 15% seen once; the top ten hold about 10%. Time point described: newly diagnosed GD, antithyroid drugs for less than 3 months. The TCR library used RNA extracted from PBMCs. The sample was also reused in another study, on T cells in Graves' hyperthyroidism and ophthalmopathy. That report adds: Patients were excluded for uncontrolled infection, other autoimmune disease, pregnancy or lactation.

The chain combines TRBV2 with TRBJ2-7; possibly TRBD2 for D (5 bases). The specimen was peripheral blood mononuclear cells (PBMCs), collected at new diagnosis, from a patient treated with antithyroid drugs. The source is a woman aged 25 to 39 with Graves disease. The CDR3 here is CASRRTGTHEQYF. The CDR3 nucleotides are TGTGCCAGCAGGCGGACGGGAACTCACGAGCAGTACTTC.